Listed below are T cell receptor beta chains from one sample, sequenced in a study of cytomegalovirus exposure and HLA in healthy donors. The data were produced by immunoSEQ multiplex PCR, yet TCRdb's version contains in-frame clones alone and is incomplete. The sample includes roughly 120,000 clones, roughly 83% of them seen just once. Sequencing was carried out using PBMCs. The receptors were sampled from a man aged 18 to 29 in good health and CMV-seronegative. Each CDR3 is given with its conserved first and last residue. The order of the fields is D gene, V gene, J gene, clone size, CDR3 DNA, CDR3 protein. The D gene is left open where the match is weak. Part of the rows lack a size; the others show once, few, many or a class for expanded clones.

D: .; V: TRBV30; J: TRBJ2-2; size: .; DNA: TGTGCCTGGAGAACAGGTGCGAACACCGGGGAGCTGTTTTTT; CDR3: CAWRTGANTGELFF
D: .; V: TRBV6-5; J: TRBJ1-1; size: .; DNA: TGTGCCAGCAGTTACTGGAGGAGAGAGCGGAGGGGAGCTTTCTTT; CDR3: CASSYWRRERRGAFF
D: TRBD2; V: TRBV28; J: TRBJ2-1; size: .; DNA: TGTGCCAGCAATAAGGGGACTAGCGGAGCGAATGAGCAGTTCTTC; CDR3: CASNKGTSGANEQFF
D: .; V: TRBV28; J: TRBJ1-2; size: .; DNA: TGTGCCAGCAGTTTAAGCAGGCCTAGCGGGTACACCTTC; CDR3: CASSLSRPSGYTF
D: TRBD2; V: TRBV7-9; J: TRBJ2-3; size: .; DNA: TGTGCCAGCAGCCTTTCAACTAGCGTCCGCACAGATACGCAGTATTTT; CDR3: CASSLSTSVRTDTQYF
D: TRBD2; V: TRBV14; J: TRBJ2-1; size: .; DNA: TGTGCCAGCAGCCAAGATACGGGCGCGGGAGTGCGGTACAATGAGCAGTTCTTC; CDR3: CASSQDTGAGVRYNEQFF
D: TRBD2; V: TRBV5-4; J: TRBJ2-3; size: .; DNA: TGTGCCAGCAGACTTTTTAGCGGGAGAAAAAGCACAGATACGCAGTATTTT; CDR3: CASRLFSGRKSTDTQYF
D: .; V: TRBV30; J: TRBJ1-1; size: .; DNA: TGTGCCTCGGGGGAACAACTAAACACTGAAGCTTTCTTT; CDR3: CASGEQLNTEAFF
D: .; V: TRBV18; J: TRBJ2-1; size: .; DNA: TGTGCCAGCTCACCATCTAGCCGTGAGCAGTTCTTC; CDR3: CASSPSSREQFF
D: .; V: TRBV5-1; J: TRBJ2-3; size: .; DNA: TGCGCCAGCAGCTCTTCCAAGCGGGCCCCCAGCACAGATACGCAGTATTTT; CDR3: CASSSSKRAPSTDTQYF
D: .; V: TRBV29-1; J: TRBJ2-2; size: .; DNA: TGCAGCGTAAGGGGCGGGAACACCGGGGAGCTGTTTTTT; CDR3: CSVRGGNTGELFF
D: .; V: TRBV5-1; J: TRBJ2-7; size: .; DNA: TGCGCCAGCAGCTTGGTCCAGGGAGGTTCCTACGAGCAGTACTTC; CDR3: CASSLVQGGSYEQYF
D: .; V: TRBV7-6; J: TRBJ1-1; size: once; DNA: TGTGCCAGCAGCTTAATGGCGGGCCGGGTGGCTTTCTTT; CDR3: CASSLMAGRVAFF
D: .; V: TRBV5-1; J: TRBJ1-4; size: .; DNA: TGCGCCAGCAGCTTGGGGGGGCAGGGGAGTGAAAAACTGTTTTTT; CDR3: CASSLGGQGSEKLFF
D: .; V: TRBV5-1; J: TRBJ1-4; size: .; DNA: TGCGCCAGCAACAGGACAGCTAATGAAAAACTGTTTTTT; CDR3: CASNRTANEKLFF
D: TRBD1; V: TRBV19; J: TRBJ1-3; size: .; DNA: TGTGCCAGTAGTGCAACCGGGACAGGGGCGCGAAACACCATATATTTT; CDR3: CASSATGTGARNTIYF
D: TRBD1; V: TRBV18; J: TRBJ2-6; size: .; DNA: TGTGCCAGCTCACGGTTGACAGGGGCTTTCCTAAACTCTGGGGCCAACGTCCTGACTTTC; CDR3: CASSRLTGAFLNSGANVLTF
D: TRBD2; V: TRBV6-9; J: TRBJ2-1; size: .; DNA: TGTGCCAGCAGCCTTTTTCGAGCGGGAGAGGGTGAGGGAGGGCCGCATGAGCAGTTCTTC; CDR3: CASSLFRAGEGEGGPHEQFF
D: .; V: TRBV10-2; J: TRBJ1-1; size: .; DNA: TGCGCCAGCAGTGAGTCTGGGGGGGGGAGTGAAGCTTTCTTT; CDR3: CASSESGGGSEAFF
D: TRBD2; V: TRBV19; J: TRBJ2-2; size: .; DNA: TGTGCCAGTAGTATAGATCGAAGACTAGCGGGAGGGCCGCGGAGGACCGGGGAGCTGTTTTTT; CDR3: CASSIDRRLAGGPRRTGELFF
D: .; V: TRBV9; J: TRBJ1-4; size: .; DNA: TGTGCCAGCAGCGTATCTCCAACTAATGAAAAACTGTTTTTT; CDR3: CASSVSPTNEKLFF
D: .; V: TRBV10-3; J: TRBJ2-3; size: .; DNA: TGTGCCATCAGTGAGTTAAGCACCGATACGCAGTATTTT; CDR3: CAISELSTDTQYF
D: TRBD2; V: TRBV11-2; J: TRBJ2-7; size: .; DNA: TGTGCCAGCAGCCCAGAAGGTAGCGGGAATATCTACGAGCAGTACTTC; CDR3: CASSPEGSGNIYEQYF
D: TRBD1; V: TRBV6-5; J: TRBJ2-5; size: .; DNA: TGTGCCAGCAGTCCGGACAGGGGGCGAGAGACCCAGTACTTC; CDR3: CASSPDRGRETQYF
D: .; V: TRBV30; J: TRBJ2-7; size: .; DNA: TGTGCCTGGAGAGGAATCAGGTACGAGCAGTACTTC; CDR3: CAWRGIRYEQYF
D: TRBD1; V: TRBV19; J: TRBJ1-5; size: .; DNA: TGTGCCAGTAGTATCCCCGGACAGGAGCCTCTGACCCAGCATTTT; CDR3: CASSIPGQEPLTQHF
D: .; V: TRBV20-1; J: TRBJ2-1; size: .; DNA: TGCAGTGCCGGGAATGAGCAGTTCTTC; CDR3: CSAGNEQFF
D: .; V: TRBV7-9; J: TRBJ1-4; size: .; DNA: TGTGCCAGCAGCCAGACTAATACTAATGAAAAACTGTTTTTT; CDR3: CASSQTNTNEKLFF
D: .; V: TRBV7-9; J: TRBJ2-7; size: .; DNA: TGTGCCAGCAGCTTCAGGGGTTCCAGGCCTCACGAGCAGTACTTC; CDR3: CASSFRGSRPHEQYF
D: TRBD1; V: TRBV11-2; J: TRBJ2-7; size: .; DNA: TGTGCCAGCAGCACCCCGGACAGGGGGAATTTGTACGAGCAGTACTTC; CDR3: CASSTPDRGNLYEQYF
D: .; V: TRBV7-9; J: TRBJ2-3; size: .; DNA: TGTGCCAGCAGTTGGTCTAGGAACACAGATACGCAGTATTTT; CDR3: CASSWSRNTDTQYF
D: .; V: TRBV30; J: TRBJ2-6; size: .; DNA: TGTGCCTGGGACAGGTTTTCTGGGGCCAACGTCCTGACTTTC; CDR3: CAWDRFSGANVLTF
D: .; V: TRBV7-3; J: TRBJ2-3; size: .; DNA: TGTGCCAGCAGCCCCTTCAGGGGAGGGGGAACAGATACGCAGTATTTT; CDR3: CASSPFRGGGTDTQYF
D: TRBD1; V: TRBV10-3; J: TRBJ1-2; size: .; DNA: TGTGCCATCAGTGGAACAGGGGAAGGTCGTTCTGGCTACACCTTC; CDR3: CAISGTGEGRSGYTF
D: .; V: TRBV6-4; J: TRBJ2-6; size: few; DNA: TGTGCCAGCAGTCGCAGCTCTGGGGCCAACGTCCTGACTTTC; CDR3: CASSRSSGANVLTF
D: .; V: TRBV5-1; J: TRBJ1-1; size: few; DNA: TGCGCCAGCAGCTTAACGGTGAACACTGAAGCTTTCTTT; CDR3: CASSLTVNTEAFF
D: TRBD1; V: TRBV2; J: TRBJ1-2; size: .; DNA: TGTGCCAGCAGTGAATTTCGGGACAGGGTTAATGGCTACACCTTC; CDR3: CASSEFRDRVNGYTF
D: .; V: TRBV6-5; J: TRBJ1-1; size: .; DNA: TGTGCCAGCAGTTACTCGAGGAGGAACACTGAAGCTTTCTTT; CDR3: CASSYSRRNTEAFF
D: TRBD2; V: TRBV16; J: TRBJ2-1; size: .; DNA: TGTGCCAGCAGCGGGAGGGCCCGGAATGAGCAGTTCTTC; CDR3: CASSGRARNEQFF
D: TRBD1; V: TRBV7-9; J: TRBJ2-5; size: .; DNA: TGTGCCAGCAGACCGGGACAGGGTAGGGAGACCCAGTACTTC; CDR3: CASRPGQGRETQYF
D: .; V: TRBV14; J: TRBJ1-1; size: .; DNA: TGTGCCAGCAGCCAAGTTCCGACTAAAGCTTTCTTT; CDR3: CASSQVPTKAFF
D: .; V: TRBV29-1; J: TRBJ2-3; size: .; DNA: TGCAGCGTTGGTGGACAGTACACAGATACGCAGTATTTT; CDR3: CSVGGQYTDTQYF